This T cell receptor (beta chain) was sequenced for a study of blood T cells in healthy people across ages. Study-wide background: Template-switching capture recovered about one barcoded beta molecule per two T cells. Study findings and constraints: When one million T cells were used, diversity estimates were thought to be underestimates. Getting older went along with TCR beta diversity per million T cells dropping roughly linearly.

The CDR3 is 14 residues long. Germline CDR1 SEHNR, CDR2 FQNEAQ (reference sequence). J gave up 3 bases and V 8 bases, and 6 bases lay outside the gene matches. Of note for this clonotype: What it binds is not known.

With a J-beta primer mix and a sample-barcoded 5' primer, a second PCR ran about 6 to 11 cycles. TCRdb reprocessed the 5' RACE reads with MiXCR, giving one entry per CDR3 protein. The sample shows hundreds of thousands of distinct CDR3 sequences, around a fifth of them seen only once. The specimen sequenced was blood. This sequence was found in a man between 70 and 80 years old in good health. The chain employs TRBV7-9 and TRBJ2-3; 9 nucleotides agree with TRBD1. The CDR3 loop is CASCRGTGTDTQYF. CDR3 DNA: TGTGCCAGCTGCCGCGGGACAGGGACAGATACGCAGTATTTT. The full variable domain, in which reference TRBV7-9 and TRBJ2-3 provide the parts outside the CDR3, is DTGVSQNPRHKITKRGQNVTFRCDPISEHNRLYWYRQTLGQGPEFLTYFQNEAQLEKSRLLSDRFSAERPKGSFSTLEIQRTEQGDSAMYLCASCRGTGTDTQYFGPGTRLTVL.